This T cell receptor beta chain was recorded in a study of T-cell memory formation after mild COVID-19 (dated by TCRdb to 2020 to 2023). Broadly, across the study: Most TCR sequence clusters were specific to one of the two donors. In a couple of donors, T-cell clones that expanded and contracted after mild COVID-19 were tracked by sequencing TCRalpha and TCRbeta repertoires over time. Two young, previously healthy adult volunteers made up the cohort, one male and one female.

With respect to this clonotype: What antigen it recognizes has not been identified. There are no base qualities to consult, and no much larger clone falls within one base.

TCRdb names Illumina NovaSeq 6000 as the instrument used. Using 5'RACE with constant-segment primers, TCRalpha and TCRbeta cDNA libraries were constructed, with sample barcodes and unique molecular identifiers added in the process. Trizol reagent was used to extract RNA from every sample. Libraries were amplified in two PCR steps, with a second sample barcode and Illumina TruSeq adapters added in the second step. Sequencing of libraries was performed on an Illumina NovaSeq with 2 x 150 bp paired-end reads. On the authors' methods: The reads were demultiplexed and collapsed into UMI-guided consensus sequences using migec v1.2.7. Using mixcr v2.1.11, UMI consensuses were aligned to TRA and TRB V and J templates and then assembled into clonotypes. Expanded or contracted clonotypes were those called significant by both edgeR and NoisET, with noise models trained on biological replicates. edgeR calls used a false discovery rate-adjusted p below 0.01 and a log2 fold-change threshold of 1. PCA with hierarchical clustering of max-normalized trajectories of the 1000 most abundant clonotypes was used as exploratory dynamics analysis. The CD4 or CD8 phenotype of responding clones was assigned using the separately sequenced CD4+ and CD8+ repertoires. TCRdb passed the public sequencing reads through fastp at Q25 and MiXCR, retaining productive beta sequences. All rows with the same CDR3 protein become a single entry with the most common DNA and genes. The authors' filters were not applied to this entry. This sample holds around 140,000 distinct CDR3 sequences; 6% to 7% were observed only once. The ten largest account for approximately 2% of the sample.

Overall results and qualifications from the work: SARS-CoV-2 specificity was not confirmed for the second-wave clones peaking on day 37. Some responding clones were found in pre-infection memory, which suggests that pre-existing cross-reactive memory T cells took part in the SARS-CoV-2 response. Contracting CD4+ clones turned up mainly in the CM and EM memory subsets, whereas EMRA was where CD8+ clones were enriched. Only a couple of mild cases were covered in the study, and larger cohorts including severe cases with pre-infection samples were considered necessary. Balanced CD4/CD8 phenotypes were observed for clones contracting from day 15 to 85, whereas a bias towards CD4+ was observed for a second wave of clones expanding from day 15 to 37.

Relative to germline, V is missing 4 bases and J is missing 0 bases, with 7 bases of the junction outside any gene match. From the germline V gene, CDR1 is SGHDT and CDR2 is YYEEEE. The CDR3, cysteine through phenylalanine, is 16 amino acids long. The DNA shown is the 48-base CDR3, in frame from base 1. Ficoll-Paque density gradient centrifugation was the method used to isolate PBMCs. Material: PBMCs or a T cell subset sorted from them (not recorded which). The chain uses TRBV5-6 and TRBJ2-7; 10 bases in between match TRBD1. The receptor comes from an adult woman who had mild COVID-19 (a few samples of this study predate the infection). The sample titles of this study are shuffled in the database, so cell type and time point are left out; the donor was told from shared clones. The CDR3 region reads CASSKGQGTLSYEQYF. The sequenced DNA is TGTGCCAGCAGCAAGGGACAGGGGACTCTCTCCTACGAGCAGTACTTC.